These 3 T cell receptor beta chains originate from one sample sequenced in a study of identical twins (dated by TCRdb to 2016 to 2017). Library generation was performed with 5' RACE. The sequencer listed for this sample is Illumina HiSeq 2000. The public reads were reprocessed in TCRdb via fastp at Q25 and MiXCR, keeping in-frame beta chains. Rows are unified per CDR3 protein, each entry keeping the most common DNA and genes. This sample gives around 490,000 distinct CDR3 sequences in total; approximately 20% of them show up just once. The top ten constitute more than 0.4% of the sample. The same sample was also studied in work on yellow fever vaccine responses in identical twins.

The sequenced material came from CD4+ T cells sorted from blood. The receptors shown here come from a woman aged 18-35 years in good health.

This clonotype was counted between two and nine times. The chain uses TRBV12-3 or TRBV12-4 and TRBJ2-5; no definite D call. V was trimmed by 4 bases and J by 7 bases, leaving 13 bases between them. This CDR3 contains 13 residues. Here the CDR3 DNA reads TGTGCCAGCAGTTCGTTGGAAAAAATGACCCAGTACTTC. This gives the protein CASSSLEKMTQYF.

The gene calls are TRBV20-1 and TRBJ2-4; D not resolved. V gave up 6 bases and J gave up 6 bases, with 12 bases separating them. Germline V gene data show CDR1 as DFQATT and CDR2 as SNEGSKA (reference sequence). This CDR3 comprises 12 residues. This CDR3 is CSAPVQVNIQYF. The CDR3 coding sequence is TGCAGTGCCCCCGTACAAGTAAACATTCAGTACTTC.

This clonotype showed up just a few times. CDR3 region: CASSFRGAETQYF. CDR3 nucleotides: TGTGCCAGCAGCTTCCGGGGGGCGGAGACCCAGTACTTC. The V gene is TRBV5-6, the J gene TRBJ2-5, with D perhaps matching TRBD2 (7 bases). The CDR3 is made up of 13 amino acids. From germline, CDR1 is SGHDT and CDR2 YYEEEE. V gave up 2 bases and J gave up 5 bases, with 10 bases separating them.